Sequencing of this T cell receptor beta chain was carried out in a study of blood T cell repertoires in COVID-19. The assay was immunoSEQ multiplex PCR, and TCRdb's table has in-frame clones only and misses some. Altogether over 250,000 clones are present, 75% to 90% being singletons, with the ten largest covering approximately 11%. From germline, CDR1 is SGHRS and CDR2 YFSETQ. This CDR3 is built from 16 residues. Trimming removed 4 bases from V and 1 base from J; junction bases left unmatched: 8. The specimen was peripheral blood. The TCR comes from a woman aged 70-85 years with acute or convalescent COVID-19. The chain is built from TRBV5-1 and TRBJ1-1; 9 bases are shared with TRBD1. The CDR3 here is CASSGGQGRANTEAFF. CDR3 in DNA: TGCGCCAGCAGCGGAGGACAGGGGAGGGCGAACACTGAAGCTTTCTTT.